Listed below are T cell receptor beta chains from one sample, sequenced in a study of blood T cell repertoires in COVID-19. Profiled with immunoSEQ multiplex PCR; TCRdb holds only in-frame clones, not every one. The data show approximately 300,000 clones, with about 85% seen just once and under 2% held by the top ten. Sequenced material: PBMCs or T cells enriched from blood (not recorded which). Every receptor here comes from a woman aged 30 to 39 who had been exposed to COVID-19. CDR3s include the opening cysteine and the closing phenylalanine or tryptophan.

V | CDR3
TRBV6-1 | CASSEGVETQYF
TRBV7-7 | CASSSGHHSGNTIYF
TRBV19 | CASSMSGGAYEQYF
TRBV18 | CASAGDRGNQPQHF
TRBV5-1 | CASSETGSIDGYTF
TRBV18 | CASSPTEATEAFF
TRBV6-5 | CASSVDRPPGNTIYF
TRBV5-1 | CASSPLGGMADTQYF
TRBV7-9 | CASSYSGGVYNEQFF
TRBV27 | CASSSAGGNQPQHF
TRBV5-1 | CASSLDGTSGSSGQYF
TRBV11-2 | CASSFGTNYNEQFF
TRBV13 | CASSTRLAASTDTQYF
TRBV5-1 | CASSLGGIGETQYF
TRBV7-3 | CASSSFGGPYGYTF
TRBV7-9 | CASSFSDRGVHEQYF
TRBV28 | CASSGTGIEATEAFF
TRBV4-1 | CASSQVTGGNQPQHF
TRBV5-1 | CASSLGTGGSTEAFF
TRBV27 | CASSLEGSGGGKYF
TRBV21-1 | CASSNARWTGGVPLDGYTF
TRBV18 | CASSPRLTGSDGGELFF
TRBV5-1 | CASSPGTGIVSGELFF
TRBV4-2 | CASSQDLARAYEQYF
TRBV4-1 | CASSQDLLLAGASSTDTQYF
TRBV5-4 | CASSSTSGSGNEQYF
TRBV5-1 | CASSPGTGVGTGELFF
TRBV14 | CASSQDRAGGLSTDTQYF
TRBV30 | CASRANNYGYTF
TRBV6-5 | CASGGLAVQETQYF
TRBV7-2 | CASSLESAGTSYEQYF
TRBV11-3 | CASSFPLLNGFQRGYSPLHF
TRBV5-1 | CASSTYNEQYF
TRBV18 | CASSPGQGDEKLFF
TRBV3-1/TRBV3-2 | CASSQDTSGPYEQYF
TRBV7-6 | CASSLAGGGDEQFF
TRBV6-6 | CASSRATGGFSYNSPLHF
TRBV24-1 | CATSDRTGLNSNQPQHF
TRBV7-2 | CASSQPGTNYGYTF